The 21 T cell receptor beta chains below were found in one sample sequenced in a study of T cell repertoires in cytomegalovirus infection (dated by TCRdb to about 2019). The reads were generated on an Illumina HiSeq 1500. TCRdb took the public reads, trimmed them with fastp at Q25, ran MiXCR for clone calling and kept in-frame beta chains. Merged by CDR3 protein, the rows form single entries marked with the most common genes and DNA. In this sample the table shows approximately 770,000 distinct CDR3 sequences, 25% to 35% of which occur a single time. The ten largest make up around 14% of the sample. Their cognate antigens are unknown. The sample's treatment or condition label, in plain terms: in vitro stimulation with specific CMV peptide epitopes to enrich CMV-specific T cells. The sample was cultured CD8+ T cells from PBMCs, taken from culture after CMV antigen stimulation. All receptors come from a human donor in good health (CMV status not recorded). Some clones in this sample may be carry-over from other donors' samples.

This clonotype appeared a single time. This chain joins TRBV5-4 and TRBJ1-1; the D is unclear. Trimming took off 1 base at V and 10 bases at J, with 14 bases between the two ends. The CDR3 loop spans 13 amino acids. The germline gives CDR1 SGHNT, CDR2 YYREEE (reference sequence). The CDR3 protein is CASSLNPGRGAFF. CDR3 DNA: TGTGCCAGCAGCTTGAATCCCGGTCGGGGAGCTTTCTTT.

This clonotype was observed a few times. CDR3 DNA sequence: TGTGCCAGCAGGCCCGGGCATGAAACTGAAGCTTTCTTT. Protein: CASRPGHETEAFF. The chain carries TRBV27 and TRBJ1-1; no definite D call. This CDR3 spans 13 amino acids. V was trimmed by 6 bases and J by 5 bases, leaving 13 bases between them. Germline V gives CDR1 MNHEY, CDR2 SMNVEV (reference sequence).

This clonotype was counted at least ten times. The gene calls are TRBV27 and TRBJ1-2, with D possibly TRBD1 on 5 matching bases. Trimming removed 5 bases from V and 3 bases from J, with 16 bases in between. Per the germline V gene, CDR1 is MNHEY and CDR2 is SMNVEV (reference sequence). This CDR3 has 15 residues. CDR3: CASSRAFGGYYGYTF. The CDR3 region has the DNA TGTGCCAGCAGTCGAGCCTTCGGGGGGTACTATGGCTACACCTTC.

The rearrangement joins TRBV13 to TRBJ2-1; D may match TRBD1 or TRBD2 (5 bases each). Between the trimmed V and J ends, which lost 5 bases and 7 bases, there was a span of 12 bases. CDR3 length: 13 residues. Germline CDR1 is PRHDT and CDR2 is FYEKMQ (reference sequence). CDR3 amino acids: CASSAGGRNEQFF. In nucleotides, the CDR3 is TGTGCCAGCAGCGCTGGGGGTCGTAATGAGCAGTTCTTC.

The sample holds one count of this clonotype. The CDR3 region is CASTRTAGDGYTF. The CDR3 nucleotides read TGCGCCAGCACGAGGACAGCGGGGGATGGCTACACCTTC. The chain links TRBV5-1 to TRBJ1-2, with a possible D match to TRBD1 (6 bases). CDR1 and CDR2 from the germline V gene are SGHRS and YFSETQ. The V and J ends lost 6 bases and 6 bases respectively, with 15 bases between them. This CDR3 spans 13 amino acids.

The chain carries TRBV20-1 and TRBJ2-7, with 7 nucleotides matching TRBD1. V gave up 0 bases and J gave up 3 bases; unmatched junction bases: 8. The CDR3 runs 15 residues. Germline V gene lookup returns CDR1 DFQATT and CDR2 SNEGSKA (reference sequence). The CDR3 sequence: CSARDRDSAYYEQYF. CDR3 DNA: TGCAGTGCTAGAGATCGGGACAGTGCCTACTACGAGCAGTACTTC.

In DNA form, the CDR3 reads TGTGCCAGCAGTCATGGACAGGGATACGAGCAGTACGTC. This codes for CASSHGQGYEQYV. V and J are TRBV27 and TRBJ2-7; 8 positions match TRBD1. The CDR3 runs to 13 residues. Germline lookup yields CDR1 MNHEY and CDR2 SMNVEV (reference sequence). V lost 5 bases and J lost 4; bases outside the gene matches: 4.

The V gene is TRBV27, the J gene TRBJ1-2, with TRBD1 identical over 10 bases. With V trimmed by 6 bases and J by 1 base, 5 bases remained unmatched. This CDR3 spans 15 amino acids. Germline V lookup: CDR1 MNHEY, CDR2 SMNVEV (reference sequence). CDR3 nucleotide sequence: TGTGCCAGCAGCCGGGACAGGGGATATAACTATGGCTACACCTTC. It yields the protein CASSRDRGYNYGYTF.

The chain joins TRBV27 to TRBJ1-5, with D tentatively TRBD1 (5 bases). Germline CDR1 reads MNHEY; CDR2 reads SMNVEV (reference sequence). V lost 5 bases and J 2 bases, leaving 16 bases between the germline ends. The CDR3 sequence is 16 residues long. The CDR3 region is CASSGFGGMGNQPQHF. DNA for the CDR3: TGTGCCAGCAGTGGATTCGGGGGAATGGGCAATCAGCCCCAGCATTTT.

This rearrangement joins TRBV28 to TRBJ1-1; the D gene is possibly TRBD1 (6 bases). CDR1 is MDHEN, CDR2 SYDVKM, per germline. This CDR3 spans 14 amino acids. V gave up 2 bases and J gave up 7 bases, with 14 bases separating them. The CDR3 spells CASSLRGGLGEAFF. For the CDR3, the DNA is TGTGCCAGCAGTTTAAGGGGGGGCCTTGGTGAAGCTTTCTTT.

This clonotype was counted only a few times. J is TRBJ2-7 and V is TRBV6-5; D may be TRBD1 (6 bases). The CDR3 runs to 12 residues. V was clipped by 5 bases and J by 12 bases, with 17 bases between them. The germline CDR1 and CDR2 sequences are MNHEY and SVGAGI. The chain's CDR3 is CASSLGTSELYF. Here the CDR3 DNA reads TGTGCCAGCAGTCTAGGGACATCGGAGTTGTACTTC.

CDR3: CASYNRGSSYNEQFF. The CDR3 region has the DNA TGTGCCAGTTATAACCGGGGGAGCTCCTACAATGAGCAGTTCTTC. J is TRBJ2-1 and V is TRBV13; tentative D call: TRBD2 (6 bases). V lost 9 bases, J lost 0 bases, and 15 bases lay in between. The CDR3 covers 15 residues. The germline CDR1 and CDR2 sequences are PRHDT and FYEKMQ (reference sequence).

The gene calls are TRBV7-9 and TRBJ1-2, with 7 bases fitting TRBD1. Germline assignment: CDR1 SEHNR and CDR2 FQNEAQ (reference sequence). The CDR3 sequence is 15 residues long. The ends lost 1 base at V and 8 bases at J; junction bases unmatched: 10. The CDR3 DNA follows: TGTGCCAGCAGCTTAGATACCCTGACAGGGAAGGGCTACACCTTC. It yields the protein CASSLDTLTGKGYTF. The entire variable domain, with the rest obtained from reference TRBV7-9 and TRBJ1-2, is as follows: DTGVSQNPRHKITKRGQNVTFRCDPISEHNRLYWYRQTLGQGPEFLTYFQNEAQLEKSRLLSDRFSAERPKGSFSTLEIQRTEQGDSAMYLCASSLDTLTGKGYTFGSGTRLTVV.

In DNA form, the CDR3 reads TGTGCCAGCAGTTACTACAGGGTTTTTCCCTACGAGCAGTACTTC. Encoded protein: CASSYYRVFPYEQYF. This rearrangement joins TRBV6-2 or TRBV6-3 to TRBJ2-7, with a possible D match to TRBD1 (6 bases). CDR3 length: 15 amino acids. The V and J ends lost 1 base and 2 bases respectively, with 12 bases between them. Looked up from germline, CDR1 is MNHEY and CDR2 is SVGEGT.

This clonotype was recorded a few times. V gene TRBV4-3 combines with J gene TRBJ2-1; unclear D gene. Deletions cut 5 bases from V and 10 bases from J, with 18 bases between. The CDR3 spans 14 residues. Per the germline V gene, CDR1 is LGHNA and CDR2 is YSLEER. The CDR3 is CASSGQRGRPEQFF. CDR3 nucleotides: TGCGCCAGCAGCGGGCAGCGTGGTCGTCCGGAGCAGTTCTTC.

This clonotype was picked up a small number of times. The genes are TRBV12-3 or TRBV12-4 and TRBJ1-1; a weak D match, TRBD1 (5 bases). Trimming took off 2 bases at V and 8 bases at J, with 15 bases between the two ends. The length of the CDR3 is 14 residues. The CDR3 sequence is CASSLKSRVSEAFF. CDR3 DNA: TGTGCCAGCAGTTTAAAGAGCAGGGTTTCAGAAGCTTTCTTT.

CDR3 loop: CASSGQDNNYGYTF. The CDR3 DNA is TGTGCCAGCAGTGGACAGGACAATAACTATGGCTACACCTTC. The genes are TRBV28 and TRBJ1-2, with 7 bases identical to TRBD1. Germline CDR1 MDHEN, CDR2 SYDVKM. The CDR3 covers 14 residues. The ends lost 5 bases at V and 1 base at J; junction bases unmatched: 4.

This clonotype was observed a few times. This rearrangement joins TRBV7-9 to TRBJ1-4; tentatively, D is TRBD1 (6 bases). Germline V gene sequence: CDR1 SEHNR, CDR2 FQNEAQ (reference sequence). The CDR3 sequence is 14 residues long. Trimming left V 5 bases short and J 8 bases short, with 15 bases between. CDR3 region: CASSVNREEEKLFF. CDR3 bases: TGTGCCAGCAGCGTAAACAGGGAAGAGGAAAAACTGTTTTTT.

The gene calls are TRBV19 and TRBJ1-1; 8 nucleotides agree with TRBD1. Germline CDR1 LNHDA, CDR2 SQIVND (reference sequence). The length of the CDR3 is 14 residues. V gave up 6 bases and J gave up 2 bases; unmatched junction bases: 5. CDR3 DNA: TGTGCCAGTAGACCCCAGGGGGCTAACACTGAAGCTTTCTTT. It yields the protein CASRPQGANTEAFF.

There are a few counts of this clonotype. The junction does not match germline at one end; this may be a read error. The rearrangement joins TRBV7-9 to TRBJ1-2; D is perhaps TRBD1 (6 bases). Germline CDR1 and CDR2: SEHNR and FQNEAQ (reference sequence). This CDR3 is 14 amino acids long. The DNA for the CDR3 is TGTGCCACCAGCGGGCCGGGGGCTGGCTATGGCTACACCTTC. Its translation: CATSGPGAGYGYTF.

The J gene is TRBJ1-1, the V gene TRBV10-1, with a tentative D call TRBD1 (5 bases). The germline gives CDR1 WNHNN, CDR2 SYGVQD (reference sequence). V lost 1 base to trimming and J lost 4 bases, with 7 bases between them. This CDR3 has 13 residues. The chain's CDR3 is CASSEYQGTEAFF. As DNA, the CDR3 is TGCGCCAGCAGTGAGTATCAGGGCACTGAAGCTTTCTTT.